This record looks at one TCR beta chain sequence and its context. Only in-frame clones appear in the TCRdb table, and some are missing; sequencing was by immunoSEQ multiplex PCR. The top ten clones hold about 0.8% of a sample with over 70,000 clones, approximately 94% of them seen once. The record originates from a study of T cell changes during pregnancy in multiple sclerosis. Trimming removed 3 bases at V and 3 bases at J, with 15 bases between. The CDR3 is made up of 15 amino acids. CDR1 and CDR2 from the germline V gene are ENHRY and SYGVKD. The source material was peripheral blood, sampled in the third trimester of pregnancy. The sequence was obtained from a female donor with multiple sclerosis, enrolled in a pregnancy study. The chain carries TRBV10-3 and TRBJ2-7; TRBD1 might be the D (6 bases). CDR3 coding DNA: TGTGCCATCAGTGATCGTCTCAGGGGCGGCTACGAGCAGTACTTC. This gives the protein CAISDRLRGGYEQYF.